The source of this TCR beta chain is a study of blood T cells in healthy people across ages. Study-wide findings and caveats: Observed TCR beta diversity showed a strong correlation with the percentage of naive T cells as measured by flow cytometry. Per million T cells, TCR beta diversity dropped roughly linearly as age increased. Reliance upon unsorted PBMCs precluded definitive naive versus antigen-experienced comparison.

It was with a sample-barcoded 5' primer and a J-beta primer mix that a second PCR of about 6 to 12 cycles was run. TCRdb independently ran MiXCR on the 5' RACE reads; one entry per CDR3 protein. The sample contains 650,000 to 700,000 distinct CDR3 sequences, under 65% of which appear only once. This CDR3 has 12 residues. Between the trimmed V and J ends, which lost 5 bases and 11 bases, there was a span of 15 bases. Germline V lookup: CDR1 MNHEY, CDR2 SMNVEV (reference sequence). Healthy Caucasian individuals from Russia aged about 6 to 90 served as donors. As regards this clonotype: Its antigen is not identified.

The receptor's source is a woman older than 75 in good health. The sample comprised blood. V usage is TRBV27 and J usage is TRBJ2-5, with D possibly TRBD2 on 5 matching bases. CDR3 residues: CASSPTDYSQYF. The CDR3 DNA reads as TGTGCCAGCAGTCCAACCGACTATTCTCAGTACTTC.